This T cell receptor (beta chain) was captured in a study of blood T cell repertoires in COVID-19 (TCRdb year 2020). Context from the whole study: Samples from collaborators originated in the United States, Italy and Spain and spanned both the acute and convalescent phases of COVID-19. The repertoires were made available in a free public database intended to serve as a resource for research on the immune response to SARS-CoV-2. A de-identified subject ID, COVID-19 status, age in years and sex were almost always included in the sample metadata. Subjects who had been exposed to COVID-19, were actively infected with it, or had recovered from it provided the deeply sampled blood TCRbeta repertoires that made up the dataset. The samples were drawn from two sources: the first 160 participants of the ongoing ImmuneRACE study, and over 950 subjects contributed by 6 global collaborators. The prospective study material was composed of cDNA or gDNA derived from T cells, B-cell-depleted T cells, or PBMCs. Where available, HLA class I and class II types were taken from metadata supplied by the sample provider and were not determined by assay-based typing.

A remark on this clone: Its antigen specificity is not known. Qualities for individual bases were not recorded, and no much larger clone is one base off.

Results the study describes overall, beyond this receptor: The amount of clinical and demographic metadata varied by source and participant and was provided uncurated.

The CDR3 starts with the cysteine, ends with the phenylalanine, and has 15 residues. Solely the CDR3 DNA is kept, with 45 bases framed from the first base. V gives up 2 bases and J gives up 4 bases, and the segment between their germline ends measures 13 bases. CDR1 and CDR2 were assigned from the germline V gene as MDHEN and SYDVKM. TCRbeta CDR3 regions were amplified from genomic DNA by means of the immunoSEQ Assay, a bias-controlled multiplex PCR. Per the source publication's procedure: Nucleated cell counts per sample were estimated from amplification of reference gene primers within the assay. Sequence reads were collapsed and filtered to measure the absolute abundance of every unique TCRbeta CDR3 rearrangement. For each sample, productive Simpson clonality was calculated by taking the square root of Simpson's diversity index across productive rearrangements. TCRdb carries this immuneACCESS record with in-frame sequences only. Its versions omit some clonotypes, under half of them owing to an unresolved V gene in the studies checked, with the rest unexplained. V and J calls and clone size are those listed in that table; D and trimming were worked out from the DNA. Present in this sample are hundreds of thousands of clones, 70% to 90% of which were seen just once. Under 2% of the sample belongs to the ten largest clones.

Participants in the prospective study were aged roughly 18 to 100 years, lived in about two dozen United States geographic areas, and enrolled through a virtual design. Cohort assignment in the prospective study relied on participant-reported clinical history from a screening survey and a study questionnaire. Mobile phlebotomists in the prospective study collected whole blood, serum and a nasopharyngeal or oropharyngeal swab from every participant. Over a roughly 2-month period, participants in the prospective study had the option of providing additional blood draws and questionnaires. Before DNA extraction, blood samples from the prospective study were shipped at room temperature or frozen.

This clonotype was sampled from a young woman with acute COVID-19. Here the chain combines TRBV28 and TRBJ2-3; the D segment could be TRBD2, given 5 matching bases. Material: PBMCs or T cells enriched from blood (not recorded which). The nucleotide sequence is given as TGTGCCAGCAGTTTACCTACTAGGGCCCCAGATACGCAGTATTTT. Its coded protein is CASSLPTRAPDTQYF.